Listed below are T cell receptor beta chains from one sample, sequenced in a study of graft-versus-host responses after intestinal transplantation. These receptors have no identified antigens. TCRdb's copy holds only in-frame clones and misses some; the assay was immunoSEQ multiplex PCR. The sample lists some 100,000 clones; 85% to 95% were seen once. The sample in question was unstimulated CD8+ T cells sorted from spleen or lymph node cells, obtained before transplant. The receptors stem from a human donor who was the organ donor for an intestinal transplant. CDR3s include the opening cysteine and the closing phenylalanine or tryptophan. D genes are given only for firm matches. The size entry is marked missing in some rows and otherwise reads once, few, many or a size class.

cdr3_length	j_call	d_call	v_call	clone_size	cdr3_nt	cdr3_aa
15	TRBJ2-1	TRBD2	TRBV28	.	TGTGCCAGCAGTTTACCGACTAGCAGATACAATGAGCAGTTCTTC	CASSLPTSRYNEQFF
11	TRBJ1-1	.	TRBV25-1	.	TGTGCCAGCAGTACCGCCTATGAAGCTTTCTTT	CASSTAYEAFF
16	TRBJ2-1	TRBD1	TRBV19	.	TGTGCCAGTAGTGTGCTGGGACAGGGTCCCTACAATGAGCAGTTCTTC	CASSVLGQGPYNEQFF
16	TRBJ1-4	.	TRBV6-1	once	TGTGCCAGCAGTGAAGTAAAGGGGGCAACTAATGAAAAACTGTTTTTT	CASSEVKGATNEKLFF
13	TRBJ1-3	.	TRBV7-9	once	TGTGCCAGCCCAACAGGAACTGGAAACACCATATATTTT	CASPTGTGNTIYF
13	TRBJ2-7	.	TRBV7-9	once	TGTGCCAGCAGCTCCCCCCTTGCCTACGAGCAGTACTTC	CASSSPLAYEQYF
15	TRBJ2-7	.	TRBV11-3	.	TGTGCCAGCAGCGTTCTAGGGGTCGGCAGGGACGAGCAGTACTTC	CASSVLGVGRDEQYF
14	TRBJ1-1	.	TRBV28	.	TGTGCCAGCAGTTCTCCATACCTGAGGGCTGAAGCTTTCTTT	CASSSPYLRAEAFF
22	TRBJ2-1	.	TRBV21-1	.	TGTGCCAGCAGCACACATCTGGGGGGAGGGCCCGCTTTCCAAGACTCCTACAATGAGCAGTTCTTC	CASSTHLGGGPAFQDSYNEQFF
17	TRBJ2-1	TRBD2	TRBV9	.	TGTGCCAGCAGCGGACCGACTAGCGGGAGTACCTACAATGAGCAGTTCTTC	CASSGPTSGSTYNEQFF
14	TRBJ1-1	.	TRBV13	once	TGTGCCAGCAGCTTACAGTACATGAACACTGAAGCTTTCTTT	CASSLQYMNTEAFF
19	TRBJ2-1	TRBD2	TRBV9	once	TGTGCCAGCAGCGTAGTAGCGGGGGGGGTTCCTCCCTTATACAATGAGCAGTTCTTC	CASSVVAGGVPPLYNEQFF
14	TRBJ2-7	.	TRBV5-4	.	TGTGCCAGCAATCGAGGGCGAGGGGAGGACGAGCAGTACTTC	CASNRGRGEDEQYF
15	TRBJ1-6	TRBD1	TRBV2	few	TGTGCCAGCAGTGATGAGGGGACAGACAATTCACCCCTCCACTTT	CASSDEGTDNSPLHF
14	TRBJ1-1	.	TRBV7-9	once	TGTGCCAGCAGGCCCGACGGGGGGAACACTGAAGCTTTCTTT	CASRPDGGNTEAFF
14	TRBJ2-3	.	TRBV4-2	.	TGTGCCAGCAGCCGCGTAGTAGGCACAGATACGCAGTATTTT	CASSRVVGTDTQYF
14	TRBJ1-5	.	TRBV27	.	TGTGCCAGCAGCGCACTGGGGGGGCGACAGCCCCAGCATTTT	CASSALGGRQPQHF
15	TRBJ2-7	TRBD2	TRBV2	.	TGTGCCAGCAGTGAAGCCCCACTAGCGCCCTACGAGCAGTACTTC	CASSEAPLAPYEQYF
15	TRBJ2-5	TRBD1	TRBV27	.	TGTGCCAGCAGTTTATCGACAGGGGTAGTGGAGACCCAGTACTTC	CASSLSTGVVETQYF
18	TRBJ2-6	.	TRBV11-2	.	TGTGCCAGCAGCTTAGTAGCCGGGGGAGGCTCTGGGGCCAACGTCCTGACTTTC	CASSLVAGGGSGANVLTF
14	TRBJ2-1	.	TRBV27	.	TGTGCCAGCAGTTTAAGTTACAGCTACAATGAGCAGTTCTTC	CASSLSYSYNEQFF
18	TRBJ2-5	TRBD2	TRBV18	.	TGTGCCAGCTCACCACGCACTATCTTCACTAGCGGGAGGAAGACCCAGTACTTC	CASSPRTIFTSGRKTQYF